A single T cell receptor (beta chain) is shown here with its context. Its antigen is not identified. PCR involved 60 Vbeta and 13 Jbeta primers. Profiling relied on immunoSEQ multiplex PCR, and the TCRdb table lists in-frame clones only, not all of them. The data show 100,000 to 150,000 clones, around three quarters seen once. This sample was included in a study of cytomegalovirus exposure and HLA in healthy donors. Study observations and caveats: CMV serostatus was the sole immune exposure data available. Most of the TCR beta V segments (in an earlier analysis) were productive either about 87% or about 30% of the time. An Asian-associated ancestry cluster reportedly showed fewer N-insertions than the approximately 690-donor mean in a later analysis.

CDR1 is LGHNA and CDR2 is YSLEER in the germline V gene. This CDR3 contains 13 residues. The germline V and J ends were trimmed by 4 bases and 5 bases, with 12 bases remaining between them. This sequence originates from a woman aged 55 to 70 in good health and CMV-seropositive. This chain uses TRBV4-3 with TRBJ2-7; D is unresolved. Sequencing was done on a sample of PBMCs. CDR3 sequence (DNA): TGCGCCAGCAGCCCCAACCCCCAGGACGAGCAGTACTTC. Its translation: CASSPNPQDEQYF.